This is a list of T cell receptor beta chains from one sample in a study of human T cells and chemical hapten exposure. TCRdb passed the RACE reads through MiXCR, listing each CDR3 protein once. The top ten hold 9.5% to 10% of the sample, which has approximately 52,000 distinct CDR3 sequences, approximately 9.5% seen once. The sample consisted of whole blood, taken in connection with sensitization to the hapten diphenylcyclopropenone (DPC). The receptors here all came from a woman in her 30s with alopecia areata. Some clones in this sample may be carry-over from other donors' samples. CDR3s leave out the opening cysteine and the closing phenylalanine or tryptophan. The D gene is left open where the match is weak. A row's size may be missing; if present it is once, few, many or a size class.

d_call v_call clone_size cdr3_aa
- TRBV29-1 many SVEDAETQY
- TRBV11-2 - ASSTLPRDLYNEQF
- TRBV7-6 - ASSLDGRVAQY
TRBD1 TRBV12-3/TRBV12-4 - ASSSEQGYEQY
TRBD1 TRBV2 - ASNPTGGIQPQH
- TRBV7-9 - ASRETGREQY
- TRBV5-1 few ASSYANNYEQY
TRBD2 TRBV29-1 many SVRAGGRTLASTDTQY
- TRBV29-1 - SVGWGDTEAF
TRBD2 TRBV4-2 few ASSQLLAGDYEQY
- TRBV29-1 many SVPGTSGEKLF
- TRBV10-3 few AIRGSTIEAF
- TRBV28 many ASRQFDGYT
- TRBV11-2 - ASSPHIRGRSVVTEAF
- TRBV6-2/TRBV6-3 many ASSFPGQGQYGYT
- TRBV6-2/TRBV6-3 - ASSYKAQQSVSGANVLT
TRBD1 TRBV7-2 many ASSLAIKQGSGYT
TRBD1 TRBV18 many ASSQGAGTEAF
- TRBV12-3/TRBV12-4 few ASSLGPRENTGELF
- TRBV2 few ASMLDSSGNTIY
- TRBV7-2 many ASSSIMGFEQY
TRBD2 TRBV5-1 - ASSLGRGGADTQY
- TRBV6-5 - ASTRTAYSGNTIY
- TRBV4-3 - ASSQEQGLTYEQY
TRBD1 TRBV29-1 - SVRLGQGTNYGYT
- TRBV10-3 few AISGQGRDTGELF
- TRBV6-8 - ARRTVFPRDTDTQY
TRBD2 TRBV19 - ASSNSGGAGETQY
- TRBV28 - ASNPRIGSTISYEQY
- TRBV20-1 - SAREWGTGSTDTQY
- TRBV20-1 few SAFRTDTQY
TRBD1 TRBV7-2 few ASSFGQGKGNEQF
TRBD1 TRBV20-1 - SATRDRGPGYT
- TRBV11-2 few ASSTRAFEQY
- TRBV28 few ASSLVVVQDSNQPQH
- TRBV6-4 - ASSDGASDTEAF
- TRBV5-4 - ASSLGGYGTDTQY
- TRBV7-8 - ASSLYGSGNTIY
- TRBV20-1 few SARETGSSYNSPLH
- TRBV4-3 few ASSQDTQDRGYTQY